Listed here are 16 T cell receptor beta chains from one sample, sequenced in a study of blood T cells in healthy people across ages. With a J-beta primer mix and a sample-barcoded 5' primer, a second PCR ran roughly 6 to 11 cycles. TCRdb fed the 5' RACE reads into MiXCR, producing one record per CDR3 protein. Counted here are around 690,000 distinct CDR3 sequences, 58% occurring once; the ten biggest clones make up over 30%. Source material: blood. The receptor set was obtained from a man aged 55 to 70 in good health.

V gene TRBV7-7 combines with J gene TRBJ2-1; 9 bases fit TRBD1. The CDR3 runs 15 residues. Germline V gene lookup returns CDR1 SSHAT and CDR2 FNYEAQ (reference sequence). The trim removed 8 bases at V and 7 bases at J, leaving 12 bases unmatched. CDR3 DNA: TGTGCCAGCGGAGACCGCACAGGGGGCTTTAATGAGCAGTTCTTC. Translating it yields CASGDRTGGFNEQFF.

The V gene is TRBV5-6, the J gene TRBJ2-1; 11 nucleotides match TRBD1. The CDR3 runs to 14 residues. The ends lost 4 bases at V and 13 bases at J; junction bases unmatched: 10. The germline V gene encodes CDR1 SGHDT and CDR2 YYEEEE. The CDR3 region has the DNA TGTGCCAGCAGCAGGACAGGGGGCGGAGAGACCCAGTTCTTC. As protein: CASSRTGGGETQFF.

This clonotype was seen a few times. V usage is TRBV6-2 or TRBV6-3 and J usage is TRBJ1-2; D gene unclear. Per the germline V gene, CDR1 is MNHEY and CDR2 is SVGEGT. The V end was cut by 2 bases, the J end by 2 bases, with 6 bases between. This CDR3 is built from 13 residues. The DNA of the CDR3 is TGTGCCAGCAGTTACGACCCAAACTATGGCTACACCTTC. Translated, it gives CASSYDPNYGYTF.

V and J are TRBV7-7 and TRBJ2-5; D remains unclear. V lost 1 base and J lost 5, with 11 bases in between. The length of the CDR3 is 14 residues. Per the germline V gene, CDR1 is SSHAT and CDR2 is FNYEAQ (reference sequence). In DNA, the CDR3 is TGTGCCAGCAGCTTAGAGGTCGGGTGGGAGACCCAGTACTTC. This translates into CASSLEVGWETQYF.

The V and J genes are TRBV7-9 and TRBJ2-7; 7 bases are shared with TRBD2. Matching the DNA end better, TRBJ2-5 makes the J call doubtful. The CDR3 is 15 residues long. Germline V lookup: CDR1 SEHNR, CDR2 FQNEAQ (reference sequence). The CDR3 reads CASSLTGGFVETQYF. The CDR3 DNA is TGTGCCAGCAGCTTGACGGGGGGTTTCGTGGAGACCCAGTACTTC.

CDR3 sequence reads: CASSYWPGQETQYF. As DNA, the CDR3 is TGTGCCAGCAGTTACTGGCCAGGGCAAGAGACCCAGTACTTC. This chain connects TRBV6-2 or TRBV6-3 to TRBJ2-5; TRBD1 might be the D (5 bases). The germline V gene encodes CDR1 MNHEY and CDR2 SVGEGT. The CDR3 runs to 14 residues. With 1 base removed from V and 2 bases from J, the gap between germline ends came to 8 bases.

This chain joins TRBV5-1 and TRBJ2-5, with 15 nucleotides matching TRBD2. The CDR3 is 17 amino acids. CDR1 and CDR2 (germline): SGHRS, YFSETQ. The junction had 4 bases not matched to a gene; V was cut back by 4 bases and J by 0 bases. CDR3 loop: CASSGGLAGGHQETQYF. The DNA for the CDR3 is TGCGCCAGCAGCGGCGGACTAGCGGGGGGGCACCAAGAGACCCAGTACTTC.

In regard to this clonotype: It may be a read error: a sequence one base away is much more abundant. The J gene is TRBJ2-5, the V gene TRBV18; D is undetermined. Trimming shortened V by 8 bases and J by 6 bases, and 16 bases separated the two germline ends. The germline V gene has CDR1 KGHSH and CDR2 LQKENI. The CDR3 spans 13 residues. CDR3 in amino acids: CASATSQAKTQYF. CDR3 DNA sequence: TGTGCCAGCGCAACCAGTCAGGCGAAGACCCAGTACTTC.

V is TRBV20-1 and J is TRBJ1-1; D is unresolved. V gave up 3 bases and J gave up 1 base, with 9 bases separating them. The germline CDR1 and CDR2 sequences are DFQATT and SNEGSKA (reference sequence). The CDR3 is 13 amino acids. The CDR3 here is CSASRDENTEAFF. The CDR3 DNA reads TGCAGTGCTAGCCGGGATGAGAACACTGAAGCTTTCTTT.

The V and J genes are TRBV2 and TRBJ2-3, with D hard to call. Trimming stripped 10 bases from V and 1 base from J, with 12 bases between. Germline V gene data show CDR1 as SNHLY and CDR2 as FYNNEI. The CDR3 is 13 amino acids. In DNA, the CDR3 is TGTGCCACCGGCGGTTCGGGCACAGATACGCAGTATTTT. It yields the protein CATGGSGTDTQYF.

The genes are TRBV15 and TRBJ1-4; weak D call: TRBD1 (6 bases). V was clipped by 6 bases and J by 4 bases, with 15 bases between them. Germline CDR1 reads LNHNV; CDR2 reads YYDKDF (reference sequence). CDR3 length: 15 amino acids. The DNA for the CDR3 is TGTGCCACCAGTCGGGCCACAGGGCTTAATGAAAAACTGTTTTTT. Its translation is CATSRATGLNEKLFF.

Concerning this clonotype itself: The junction departs from the called germline gene at one end, perhaps through a read error. The genes are TRBV9 and TRBJ2-3, with 8 bases fitting TRBD1. The CDR3 is 15 residues long. Per germline, CDR1 SGDLS and CDR2 YYNGEE. CDR3 residues: CASSVGQGASETQYF. DNA of the CDR3: TGTGCCAGCAGCGTCGGGCAGGGGGCCTCAGAGACGCAGTATTTT.

The chain carries TRBV20-1 and TRBJ2-5, with 8 bases matching TRBD2. In germline, CDR1 is DFQATT, CDR2 SNEGSKA (reference sequence). The CDR3 length is 14 residues. With V trimmed by 3 bases and J by 1 base, 4 bases remained unmatched. The CDR3 sequence is CSARPGGPQETQYF. Written as DNA, the CDR3 is TGCAGTGCTAGGCCGGGGGGGCCCCAAGAGACCCAGTACTTC.

The genes are TRBV25-1 and TRBJ2-5; 10 bases align to TRBD1. The ends lost 2 bases at V and 1 base at J; junction bases unmatched: 4. The CDR3 runs to 16 residues. In germline, CDR1 is MGHDK, CDR2 SYGVNS. CDR3 loop: CASSEGGTGAQETQYF. Written as DNA, the CDR3 is TGTGCCAGCAGTGAAGGTGGGACAGGGGCCCAAGAGACCCAGTACTTC.

This chain connects TRBV12-3 or TRBV12-4 to TRBJ2-1; TRBD1 matches at 7 bases. Germline trimming cut 7 bases from V and 9 bases from J; bases unmatched to any gene: 15. The CDR3 is 15 residues long. The CDR3 loop reads CASTPGGFPPGEQFF. Here the CDR3 DNA reads TGTGCCAGCACCCCAGGGGGTTTTCCACCGGGTGAGCAGTTCTTC.

The chain links TRBV3-1 to TRBJ2-3; D uncertain. The CDR3 sequence is 14 residues long. CDR1 LGHDT and CDR2 YNNKEL come from the germline V gene (reference sequence). V was pared by 0 bases and J by 2 bases, with 6 bases between. The CDR3 DNA reads TGTGCCAGCAGCCAAGATCTAAACACAGATACGCAGTATTTT. It specifies CASSQDLNTDTQYF.